Below, 27 T cell receptor beta chains from the same sample are listed, as sequenced in a study of shared clonotypes between healthy human individuals. Profiling relied on immunoSEQ multiplex PCR, and the TCRdb table lists in-frame clones only, not all of them. The sample includes roughly 500,000 clones, about four fifths of them seen just once. Sequenced sample: PBMCs. The receptor set was obtained from a woman aged 35 to 49 in good health. Some clones in this sample may be carry-over from other donors' samples.

Here the CDR3 reads CASSLVLVSVYNEQFF. CDR3 DNA: TGTGCCAGCAGCTTAGTACTAGTTTCGGTCTACAATGAGCAGTTCTTC. The chain links TRBV7-6 to TRBJ2-1; perhaps TRBD2 as D (5 bases). This CDR3 spans 16 amino acids. Germline CDR1 SGHVS, CDR2 FNYEAQ. Between the trimmed V and J ends, which lost 1 base and 3 bases, there was a span of 13 bases.

J is TRBJ2-2 and V is TRBV10-1; tentative D call: TRBD2 (6 bases). CDR1 WNHNN and CDR2 SYGVQD come from the germline V gene (reference sequence). Trimming cost V 6 bases and J 5 bases, with 19 bases left between them. The CDR3 has 16 residues. The CDR3 loop reads CASSGVEGRRTGELFF. The CDR3 DNA follows: TGCGCCAGCAGCGGCGTGGAGGGGAGAAGAACCGGGGAGCTGTTTTTT.

The J gene is TRBJ2-7, the V gene TRBV28; D unresolved. V lost 2 bases to trimming and J lost 2 bases, with 16 bases between them. This CDR3 is 16 amino acids long. Germline CDR1 reads MDHEN; CDR2 reads SYDVKM. The CDR3, as DNA: TGTGCCAGCAGTTTAGAAACCACAGTAGGGCCCTACGAGCAGTACTTC. Amino acids: CASSLETTVGPYEQYF.

The CDR3 nucleotides are TGTGCCAGCAGCGAGGGACTAGCGGGGAGTAAGCAGTTCTTC. Protein product: CASSEGLAGSKQFF. The chain is built from TRBV9 and TRBJ2-1; TRBD2 aligns across 13 bases. The CDR3 has 14 amino acids. CDR1 is SGDLS and CDR2 is YYNGEE in the germline V gene. With 3 bases clipped from V and 11 bases from J, the junction kept 5 bases outside the gene matches.

The rearrangement joins TRBV11-2 to TRBJ2-1; tentatively, D is TRBD1 (6 bases). The CDR3 spans 14 residues. The germline V gene has CDR1 SGHAT and CDR2 FQNNGV. The V and J ends lost 6 bases and 10 bases respectively, with 19 bases between them. CDR3 region: CASRLNPHRVEQFF. CDR3 coding DNA: TGTGCCAGCAGATTAAACCCCCACAGGGTCGAGCAGTTCTTC.

This chain connects TRBV9 to TRBJ2-2, with D perhaps TRBD2 (6 bases). Deletions cut 3 bases from V and 7 bases from J, with 22 bases between. The CDR3 extends over 17 amino acids. Germline V gives CDR1 SGDLS, CDR2 YYNGEE. The CDR3 region is CASSDRLAERHGGELFF. The CDR3, as DNA: TGTGCCAGCAGCGATCGCTTAGCGGAGCGTCATGGCGGGGAGCTGTTTTTT.

The rearrangement links TRBV18 to TRBJ2-1, with 11 bases fitting TRBD2. V trimming: 2 bases; J trimming: 9 bases; junction bases outside the gene matches: 6. CDR3 size: 15 residues. Per germline, CDR1 KGHSH and CDR2 LQKENI. DNA for the CDR3: TGTGCCAGCTCACCAATCCTAGCGGGAGGAGGTGAGCAGTTCTTC. It specifies CASSPILAGGGEQFF.

This chain connects TRBV5-5 to TRBJ1-1; the D gene is possibly TRBD1 (5 bases). Germline V CDR1 and CDR2: SGHKS, YYEKEE (reference sequence). The CDR3 sequence is 16 residues long. Trimming removed 0 bases from V and 1 base from J, with 13 bases in between. CDR3 loop: CASSLVWRGRNTEAFF. The CDR3 bases are TGTGCCAGCAGCTTGGTTTGGCGGGGGAGGAACACTGAAGCTTTCTTT.

About this clone: Other DNA sequences in this specimen translate into the identical CDR3. The rearrangement joins TRBV11-2 to TRBJ1-5; D remains unclear. The germline gives CDR1 SGHAT, CDR2 FQNNGV. V was cut by 1 base and J by 5 bases, with 6 bases left in between. The CDR3 runs to 13 residues. CDR3 nucleotide sequence: TGTGCCAGCAGCTTAGCGGTCGATCAGCCCCAGCATTTT. It translates to CASSLAVDQPQHF.

The J gene is TRBJ1-2, the V gene TRBV11-2; perhaps TRBD1 as D (6 bases). The CDR3 has 14 residues. Trimming stripped 5 bases from V and 7 bases from J, with 17 bases between. The germline gives CDR1 SGHAT, CDR2 FQNNGV. The CDR3 spells CASSLFQGQSGYTF. The CDR3 nucleotides are TGTGCCAGCAGCCTATTCCAGGGACAAAGTGGCTACACCTTC.

The chain combines TRBV6-1 with TRBJ1-2; D is possibly TRBD1 (6 bases). The V end lost 7 bases, the J end lost 6 bases, and 18 bases lay between the germline ends. Germline V gene sequence: CDR1 MNHNS, CDR2 SASEGT. The CDR3 contains 14 residues. CDR3 sequence (DNA): TGTGCCAGCACCCGAAGCGGGCAGGGGAATGGCTACACCTTC. Residues: CASTRSGQGNGYTF.

The gene calls are TRBV30 and TRBJ2-3, with TRBD2 matching 7 bases. Germline V gene sequence: CDR1 GTSNPN, CDR2 SVGIG (reference sequence). Losses at the gene ends were 1 base for V and 0 bases for J; bases not matched to a gene: 4. The CDR3 length is 15 residues. The CDR3 DNA sequence: TGTGCCTGGAGTGCCCTAGCGGTTAGCACAGATACGCAGTATTTT. It codes for CAWSALAVSTDTQYF.

The chain joins TRBV28 to TRBJ2-4, with 10 positions matching TRBD1. CDR1 is MDHEN, CDR2 SYDVKM, per germline. CDR3 length: 16 amino acids. J gave up 1 base and V 2 bases, and 2 bases lay outside the gene matches. CDR3 sequence reads: CASSLMGQGAKNIQYF. The CDR3 DNA sequence: TGTGCCAGCAGTTTAATGGGACAGGGGGCCAAAAACATTCAGTACTTC.

The chain couples TRBV28 to TRBJ2-1, with TRBD2 matching over 7 bases. Germline CDR1 is MDHEN and CDR2 is SYDVKM. The trim removed 4 bases at V and 4 bases at J, leaving 13 bases unmatched. CDR3 length: 17 residues. CDR3 nucleotide sequence: TGTGCCAGCAGTTATCTCCGGCGGGGAGCGGGATACAATGAGCAGTTCTTC. Translating it yields CASSYLRRGAGYNEQFF.

This rearrangement joins TRBV7-3 to TRBJ2-1, with 13 bases identical to TRBD2. Germline CDR1 and CDR2: SGHTA and FQGTGA. This CDR3 contains 18 residues. J lost 10 bases, V lost 5 bases, and 17 bases had no gene match. Here the CDR3 reads CASSATAGTSGVTGEQFF. Here the CDR3 DNA reads TGTGCCAGCAGCGCTACGGCCGGGACTAGCGGGGTGACAGGAGAGCAGTTCTTC.

The V call is TRBV5-1, the J call TRBJ2-5, with 8 positions matching TRBD2. This CDR3 is 15 amino acids long. The junction had 3 bases not matched to a gene; V was cut back by 0 bases and J by 2 bases. Germline CDR1 is SGHRS and CDR2 is YFSETQ. CDR3 sequence (DNA): TGCGCCAGCAGCTTGGGGGCTAGCGGGCAAGAGACCCAGTACTTC. The encoded protein is CASSLGASGQETQYF.

Written as DNA, the CDR3 is TGTGCCAGCAGCTTCGGGCAGACCACAGGTAACGAGCAGTACTTC. It encodes CASSFGQTTGNEQYF. V gene TRBV6-6 combines with J gene TRBJ2-7, with D tentatively TRBD1 (5 bases). The germline V gene encodes CDR1 MNHNY and CDR2 SVGAGI (reference sequence). V gave up 6 bases and J gave up 5 bases, with 20 bases separating them. The CDR3 is 15 amino acids.

J is TRBJ2-7 and V is TRBV7-9; 12 bases map to TRBD2. Germline V gene lookup returns CDR1 SEHNR and CDR2 FQNEAQ (reference sequence). The CDR3 runs 14 residues. Germline trimming cut 1 base from V and 9 bases from J; bases unmatched to any gene: 4. Here the CDR3 DNA reads TGTGCCAGCAGCTTAGGAGGACTAGCGGGAACGCAGTACTTC. It yields the protein CASSLGGLAGTQYF.

The J gene is TRBJ1-4, the V gene TRBV5-5; 11 bases line up with TRBD1. Germline V gene sequence: CDR1 SGHKS, CDR2 YYEKEE (reference sequence). Germline trimming cut 4 bases from V and 7 bases from J; bases unmatched to any gene: 9. The CDR3 is 16 amino acids. CDR3: CASSLGQGDVAEKLFF. The CDR3 DNA reads as TGTGCCAGCAGCCTGGGACAGGGGGACGTTGCTGAAAAACTGTTTTTT.

The chain couples TRBV28 to TRBJ1-5, with TRBD1 matching 7 bases. Germline V CDR1 and CDR2: MDHEN, SYDVKM. V dropped 5 bases and J dropped 6; count of bases not matched to a gene: 7. There are 14 residues in the CDR3. The CDR3 protein is CASSNRQGAQPQHF. CDR3 in DNA: TGTGCCAGCAGTAACAGACAGGGAGCTCAGCCCCAGCATTTT.

Details on this clone: Within the sample, other DNA sequences also encode this same CDR3. V gene TRBV19 combines with J gene TRBJ2-3, with D uncertain. The germline V gene encodes CDR1 LNHDA and CDR2 SQIVND (reference sequence). The CDR3 sequence is 13 residues long. V dropped 5 bases and J dropped 0 bases, with 6 bases sitting between them. The CDR3 coding sequence is TGTGCCAGTAGTCCGGACAGCACAGATACGCAGTATTTT. Protein product: CASSPDSTDTQYF.

The chain has TRBV9 and TRBJ1-1, with TRBD1 as a possible D gene (6 bases). Between the trimmed V and J ends, which lost 0 bases and 1 base, there was a span of 10 bases. The CDR3 runs 15 residues. Germline V gene data show CDR1 as SGDLS and CDR2 as YYNGEE. The CDR3 protein is CASSVGQGRNTEAFF. CDR3 nucleotides: TGTGCCAGCAGCGTAGGTCAGGGGCGGAACACTGAAGCTTTCTTT.

This chain links TRBV27 with TRBJ2-1; weak D call: TRBD1 (6 bases). Trimming stripped 3 bases from V and 6 bases from J, with 12 bases between. This CDR3 region has 14 residues. Per the germline V gene, CDR1 is MNHEY and CDR2 is SMNVEV (reference sequence). The CDR3 DNA reads TGTGCCAGCAGTTTTGACAGAGGGGGCAATGAGCAGTTCTTC. Amino acid sequence: CASSFDRGGNEQFF.

The gene calls are TRBV6-5 and TRBJ2-3, with 11 bases matching TRBD2. Germline trimming cut 5 bases from V and 2 bases from J; bases unmatched to any gene: 3. CDR1 and CDR2 from the germline V gene are MNHEY and SVGAGI. CDR3 size: 15 residues. The CDR3 coding sequence is TGTGCCAGCAGTCTACTAGCGGGAGACACAGATACGCAGTATTTT. The encoded protein is CASSLLAGDTDTQYF.

This chain uses TRBV11-2 with TRBJ1-2; D gene uncertain. CDR1 and CDR2 (germline): SGHAT, FQNNGV. Trimming stripped 0 bases from V and 6 bases from J, with 11 bases between. The CDR3 has 14 residues. CDR3 sequence reads: CASSLDRRVHGYTF. DNA for the CDR3: TGTGCCAGCAGCTTAGATCGGAGGGTTCATGGCTACACCTTC.

The rearrangement uses TRBV29-1 and TRBJ2-7, with 7 bases identical to TRBD2. After removal of 7 bases from V and 2 bases from J, the junction contained 8 bases not matched to a gene. The V gene's germline CDR1 is SQVTM and CDR2 ANQGSEA. This CDR3 contains 13 residues. CDR3 amino acids: CSALGGETYEQYF. The CDR3 nucleotides read TGCAGCGCCCTGGGGGGGGAGACCTACGAGCAGTACTTC.

J is TRBJ2-5 and V is TRBV5-1; 13 bases are a match to TRBD2. The V segment lost 4 bases and the J segment 5 bases; nucleotides outside the gene matches: 2. The CDR3 runs to 14 residues. CDR1 is SGHRS and CDR2 is YFSETQ in the germline V gene. The CDR3 region is CASSQTSGRETQYF. DNA for the CDR3: TGCGCCAGCAGCCAGACTAGCGGGAGGGAGACCCAGTACTTC.